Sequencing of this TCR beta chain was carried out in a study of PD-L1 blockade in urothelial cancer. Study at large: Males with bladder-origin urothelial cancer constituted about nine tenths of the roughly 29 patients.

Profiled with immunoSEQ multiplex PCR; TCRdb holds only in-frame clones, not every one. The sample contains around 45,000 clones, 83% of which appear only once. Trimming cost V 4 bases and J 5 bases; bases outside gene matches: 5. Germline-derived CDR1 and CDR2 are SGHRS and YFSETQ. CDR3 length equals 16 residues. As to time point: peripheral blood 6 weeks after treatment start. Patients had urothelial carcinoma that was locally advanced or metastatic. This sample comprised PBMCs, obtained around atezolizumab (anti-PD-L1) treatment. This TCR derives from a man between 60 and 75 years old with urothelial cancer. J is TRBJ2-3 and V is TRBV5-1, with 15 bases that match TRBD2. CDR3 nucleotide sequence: TGCGCCAGCAGCCCGGGACTAGCGGGGGGCAGAGATACGCAGTATTTT. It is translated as CASSPGLAGGRDTQYF.